The source of this T cell receptor (beta chain) is a study of blood T cells in healthy people across ages. Together with a sample-barcoded 5' primer, a J-beta primer mix was included in a second PCR lasting roughly 6 to 12 cycles. TCRdb fed the 5' RACE reads into MiXCR, producing one record per CDR3 protein. The repertoire consists of 1 million to 1.2 million distinct CDR3 sequences, with 35% to 45% occurring once and the leading ten covering around 14%. The donors, all healthy, were Caucasians living in Russia, aged about 6 to 95. This clonotype has only one observation. Its antigen is undetermined. Study-wide results and caveats: Older age went with lower TCR beta diversity per million T cells, in a roughly linear way.

Germline V CDR1 and CDR2: SGHTA, FQGNSA. V lost 3 bases and J 6 bases, leaving 12 bases between the germline ends. The CDR3 spans 14 residues. The sequenced material came from blood. V is TRBV7-2 and J is TRBJ1-5, with D unclear. This TCR was recovered from a man aged 18-30 years in good health. The CDR3 protein is CASSLKGYSQPQHF. The DNA for the CDR3 is TGTGCCAGCAGCTTGAAAGGATACAGTCAGCCCCAGCATTTT.